What follows are 11 T cell receptor beta chains derived from one specimen sequenced in a study of T cell responses to AZD1222 COVID-19 vaccine (dated by TCRdb to the early 2020s). Read against the paper, the sample's time point label means: about 28 days (+/-7) after the second vaccine dose. The library was produced with the immunoSEQ multiplex PCR assay. Held by TCRdb, this immuneACCESS table contains in-frame sequences only and omits some clones. Under half of the omission traces to an unresolved V gene where checked; the cause of the rest is unknown. Recorded for this sample are tens of thousands of clones; over 75% of them occurred a single time. The top ten clonotypes cover about 14% of the sample. This specimen consisted of peripheral blood, obtained 28 days after the second AZD1222 dose. The origin of the receptors is an adult who received the AZD1222 COVID-19 vaccine.

The chain couples TRBV7-3 to TRBJ1-2; possibly TRBD1 for D (6 bases). The CDR3 runs to 11 residues. Germline V lookup: CDR1 SGHTA, CDR2 FQGTGA. Trimming stripped 5 bases from V and 8 bases from J, with 9 bases between. CDR3 residues: CASSGGKGYTF. CDR3 coding DNA: TGTGCCAGCAGCGGGGGCAAGGGCTACACCTTC.

The chain combines TRBV7-2 with TRBJ1-4; D is uncertain. The CDR3 sequence is 14 residues long. V was cut by 2 bases and J by 2 bases, with 6 bases left in between. Germline CDR1 is SGHTA and CDR2 is FQGNSA. The CDR3 protein is CASSLRWTNEKLFF. The CDR3 DNA reads as TGTGCCAGCAGCTTACGATGGACTAATGAAAAACTGTTTTTT.

CDR3 sequence (DNA): TGTGCCGGCCTTAGGGGGAATAGATATGGCTACACCTTC. Its protein is CAGLRGNRYGYTF. The chain combines TRBV2 with TRBJ1-2; a weak D match, TRBD1 (6 bases). This CDR3 region has 13 residues. Trimming stripped 11 bases from V and 5 bases from J, with 18 bases between. In germline, CDR1 is SNHLY, CDR2 FYNNEI.

This chain links TRBV29-1 with TRBJ2-7; 7 positions agree with TRBD1. The CDR3 length is 13 residues. The germline V gene encodes CDR1 SQVTM and CDR2 ANQGSEA. The ends lost 2 bases at V and 0 bases at J; junction bases unmatched: 1. The CDR3 DNA sequence: TGCAGCGTTGAAACAGGGGTCTCCTACGAGCAGTACTTC. Residues: CSVETGVSYEQYF.

This clone has a handful of counts. The chain couples TRBV9 to TRBJ1-2; 9 nucleotides agree with TRBD1. The CDR3 consists of 18 residues. The germline V gene encodes CDR1 SGDLS and CDR2 YYNGEE. J gave up 0 bases and V 4 bases, and 13 bases lay outside the gene matches. CDR3 amino acids: CASSSPYRGPITNYGYTF. The CDR3 DNA sequence: TGTGCCAGCAGCTCCCCGTACAGGGGGCCGATTACTAACTATGGCTACACCTTC.

The chain uses TRBV19 and TRBJ2-3, with TRBD2 as a possible D gene (5 bases). Looked up from germline, CDR1 is LNHDA and CDR2 is SQIVND (reference sequence). V gave up 3 bases and J gave up 1 base, with 5 bases separating them. The CDR3 covers 13 residues. The DNA for the CDR3 is TGTGCCAGTAGTATTAGCGGCACAGATACGCAGTATTTT. It is translated as CASSISGTDTQYF.

The rearrangement joins TRBV4-2 to TRBJ1-3, with a weak D call TRBD1 (5 bases). V lost 4 bases, J lost 0 bases, and 13 bases lay in between. From germline, CDR1 is LGHNA and CDR2 YNFKEQ. The CDR3 runs to 16 residues. The CDR3 reads CASSPTQARSGNTIYF. Written as DNA, the CDR3 is TGTGCCAGCAGCCCTACACAGGCCCGCTCTGGAAACACCATATATTTT.

The chain combines TRBV12-3 or TRBV12-4 with TRBJ2-5; TRBD2 matches 13 bases. Losses at the gene ends were 4 bases for V and 13 bases for J; bases not matched to a gene: 6. The CDR3 has 13 residues. The CDR3 spells CASSSGLAGARYF. The CDR3 nucleotides are TGTGCCAGCAGTTCCGGACTAGCGGGGGCTCGGTACTTC.

This rearrangement joins TRBV24-1 to TRBJ2-3; D unresolved. The CDR3 has 11 amino acids. The germline V gene has CDR1 KGHDR and CDR2 SFDVKD. V was clipped by 6 bases and J by 2 bases, with 2 bases between them. CDR3 residues: CATSNTDTQYF. The DNA of the CDR3 is TGTGCCACCAGTAACACAGATACGCAGTATTTT.

This sequence joins TRBV6-5 and TRBJ1-2, with D possibly matching TRBD1 (6 bases). Germline V gene sequence: CDR1 MNHEY, CDR2 SVGAGI. CDR3 length: 12 residues. Trimming cost V 1 base and J 14 bases, with 14 bases left between them. The CDR3 DNA reads TGTGCCAGCAGTTACTACACCGACAGGTTAACCTTC. Encoded protein: CASSYYTDRLTF.

The rearrangement links TRBV9 to TRBJ1-5, with unresolved D. The V end lost 0 bases, the J end lost 7 bases, and 11 bases lay between the germline ends. The germline V gene has CDR1 SGDLS and CDR2 YYNGEE. The CDR3 runs to 14 residues. The CDR3 region has the DNA TGTGCCAGCAGCGTAGGACTGATGCTACAGCCCCAGCATTTT. Its translation: CASSVGLMLQPQHF. Full variable domain (remainder filled in from reference TRBV9 and TRBJ1-5): DSGVTQTPKHLITATGQRVTLRCSPRSGDLSVYWYQQSLDQGLQFLIQYYNGEERAKGNILERFSAQQFPDLHSELNLSSLELGDSALYFCASSVGLMLQPQHFGDGTRLSIL.